The present T cell receptor beta chain was sequenced within a study of early T cells in non-severe SARS-CoV-2 infection. Overall study: With bulk RNA from unsorted whole blood as input, sequencing yielded unpaired chains. Findings and limits, study-wide: Matching with VDJdb favored anti-spike CD8 responses (missing private and CD4 specificities).

The CDR3 covers 14 residues. V lost 0 bases and J lost 2, with 10 bases in between. The V gene's germline CDR1 is DFQATT and CDR2 SNEGSKA (reference sequence). Unique molecular identifiers (one per individual cDNA molecule) were attached. One entry per CDR3 protein, called by TCRdb with MiXCR from the 5' RACE reads. The sample lists some 45,000 distinct CDR3 sequences, 3% to 4% occurring once. This clonotype was recorded many times. Its antigen is undetermined. The TCR sequence derives from an adult who was a healthcare worker with PCR-confirmed SARS-CoV-2 infection or an uninfected control (not recorded which). The chain recombines TRBV20-1 with TRBJ1-1; no definite D call. The sequenced sample consisted of whole blood. CDR3 residues: CSARDMGKNTEAFF. CDR3 nucleotide sequence: TGCAGTGCTAGAGATATGGGTAAAAACACTGAAGCTTTCTTT.